A single sample gave rise to the 16 T cell receptor beta chains below, sequenced in a study of blood T cells in healthy people across ages (dated by TCRdb to the mid-2010s). The method behind the library was 5' RACE. Sequencing was carried out with an Illumina HiSeq 2500. A second PCR of roughly 6 to 11 cycles was run with a J-beta primer mix and a sample-barcoded 5' primer. TCRdb reworked the public reads: Q25 trimming with fastp, MiXCR clone assembly, productive beta chains retained. Identical CDR3 proteins give one entry, which carries the most common genes and DNA. The sample profile shows roughly 800,000 distinct CDR3 sequences; roughly 25% of them were found once. Around 3.6% of the sample comes from the top ten. These data are also associated with another study on T cells of mothers and their children.

Material for sequencing was blood. The receptors come from a boy younger than 18 in good health.

V and J are TRBV12-3 or TRBV12-4 and TRBJ1-6, with D unclear. V lost 6 bases to trimming and J lost 7 bases, with 13 bases between them. The CDR3 extends over 14 amino acids. The chain's CDR3 is CASRNDGTNSPLHF. For the CDR3, the DNA is TGTGCCAGCAGGAATGACGGAACCAATTCACCCCTCCACTTT.

The rearrangement links TRBV5-1 to TRBJ2-5, with D possibly called TRBD1 or TRBD2 (5 bases each). With the DNA end fitting TRBJ2-7 better, the J assignment may be wrong. Per the germline V gene, CDR1 is SGHRS and CDR2 is YFSETQ. This CDR3 is 14 amino acids long. As DNA, the CDR3 is TGCGCCAGCAGCGCTGCCGGGGCCTCCTACGAGCAGTACTTC. Protein product: CASSAAGASYEQYF.

The CDR3 DNA reads TGCAGCGCCGACCCGTTCAGGGATGACTATGGCTACACCTTC. Protein product: CSADPFRDDYGYTF. The chain couples TRBV29-1 to TRBJ1-2; TRBD1 might be the D (5 bases). V was shortened by 7 bases and J by 3 bases, with 18 bases between the two germline ends. This CDR3 contains 14 residues. Germline values: CDR1 SQVTM, CDR2 ANQGSEA.

The sample holds a few counts of this clonotype. The chain links TRBV5-1 to TRBJ2-1; tentative D call: TRBD2 (5 bases). The length of the CDR3 is 15 residues. Deletions cut 0 bases from V and 6 bases from J, with 13 bases between. The germline CDR1 and CDR2 sequences are SGHRS and YFSETQ. The CDR3 region is CASSLAGIGANEQFF. The CDR3 DNA follows: TGCGCCAGCAGCTTGGCCGGGATAGGCGCCAATGAGCAGTTCTTC.

The chain uses TRBV7-2 and TRBJ2-5; D gene uncertain. Trimming removed 1 base at V and 5 bases at J, with 14 bases between. The germline gives CDR1 SGHTA, CDR2 FQGNSA. There are 15 residues in the CDR3. As DNA, the CDR3 is TGTGCCAGCAGCTTAGGTGGCGTGAGGCGGGAGACCCAGTACTTC. It specifies CASSLGGVRRETQYF.

This chain connects TRBV29-1 to TRBJ2-1; tentative D call: TRBD1 (6 bases). The germline V gene has CDR1 SQVTM and CDR2 ANQGSEA. Trimming left V 7 bases short and J 7 bases short, with 14 bases between. The CDR3 has 12 amino acids. Here the CDR3 reads CSAEQGTNEQFF. The CDR3 nucleotides read TGCAGCGCCGAACAGGGTACGAATGAGCAGTTCTTC.

The V gene is TRBV12-3 or TRBV12-4, the J gene TRBJ1-1; D is ambiguous. V lost 5 bases and J 4 bases, leaving 14 bases between the germline ends. The CDR3 runs to 14 residues. As DNA, the CDR3 is TGTGCCAGCAGTCCACTCGGCGTGGCCACTGAAGCTTTCTTT. As protein: CASSPLGVATEAFF.

Of note for this clonotype: This may arise from a read error, as a much more abundant clone is one base away. J is TRBJ1-1 and V is TRBV15; D uncertain. The CDR3 sequence is 13 residues long. Per germline, CDR1 LNHNV and CDR2 YYDKDF (reference sequence). The CDR3 spells CVTSRDLNTEAFF. The CDR3 coding sequence is TGTGTCACCAGCAGAGATCTGAACACTGAAGCTTTCTTT.

This clonotype turned up a few times. V usage is TRBV19 and J usage is TRBJ2-1, with 10 bases that match TRBD2. The trim removed 5 bases at V and 0 bases at J, leaving 10 bases unmatched. CDR1 is LNHDA, CDR2 SQIVND, per germline (reference sequence). The CDR3 is 18 amino acids. CDR3 DNA: TGTGCCAGTAGTTCCCTAGCGGGGGAGTGGAGCTCCTACAATGAGCAGTTCTTC. It is translated as CASSSLAGEWSSYNEQFF.

This clonotype has a handful of counts. J is TRBJ2-2 and V is TRBV29-1, with 7 positions matching TRBD1. Germline assignment: CDR1 SQVTM and CDR2 ANQGSEA. This CDR3 has 11 amino acids. Here the CDR3 DNA reads TGCAGTTACAGGGGTACCGGGGAGCTGTTTTTT. Its translation is CSYRGTGELFF.

The gene calls are TRBV11-2 and TRBJ1-4; D remains unclear. The CDR3 covers 14 residues. CDR1 is SGHAT and CDR2 is FQNNGV in the germline V gene. V was trimmed by 4 bases and J by 8 bases, leaving 14 bases between them. The CDR3 region is CASSWTVGEEKLFF. CDR3 sequence (DNA): TGTGCCAGCAGCTGGACCGTCGGGGAGGAAAAACTGTTTTTT.

The table lists this clonotype with a few counts. This chain links TRBV7-2 with TRBJ1-3; D is perhaps TRBD1 (5 bases). Germline V gene sequence: CDR1 SGHTA, CDR2 FQGNSA. V shed 2 bases and J shed 4 bases, with 12 bases lying between them. The length of the CDR3 is 15 residues. The CDR3 DNA is TGTGCCAGCAGCTTAAGTCCAGGGCCCGGAAACACCATATATTTT. It encodes CASSLSPGPGNTIYF.

This clonotype was seen more than once but under ten times. The chain uses TRBV5-5 and TRBJ2-7; D is ambiguous. V lost 3 bases to trimming and J lost 2 bases, with 12 bases between them. Germline V CDR1 and CDR2: SGHKS, YYEKEE (reference sequence). This CDR3 has 14 residues. Written as DNA, the CDR3 is TGTGCCAGCAGCTCGGTCCAGCCCCCCTACGAGCAGTACTTC. As protein: CASSSVQPPYEQYF.

This clonotype has more than one count but fewer than ten. Sequence at one end of the junction differs from germline and may be a read error. The chain is built from TRBV7-9 and TRBJ1-3; TRBD1 matches 7 bases. This CDR3 comprises 16 residues. Germline CDR1 is SEHNR and CDR2 is FQNEAQ (reference sequence). Written as DNA, the CDR3 is TGTGCCAGCAGCCCCTCTGCAGGGGGTTCTGGAAACACCATATACTTT. Its translation: CASSPSAGGSGNTIYF.

The genes are TRBV4-3 and TRBJ2-1, with D hard to call. CDR1 is LGHNA and CDR2 is YSLEER in the germline V gene. V lost 0 bases to trimming and J lost 0 bases, with 12 bases between them. The CDR3 has 17 amino acids. CDR3 DNA sequence: TGCGCCAGCAGCCAAGATGTCACAGTAAACTCCTACAATGAGCAGTTCTTC. It yields the protein CASSQDVTVNSYNEQFF.

This chain connects TRBV5-1 to TRBJ2-7, with D possibly TRBD1 on 5 matching bases. CDR3 size: 12 residues. CDR1 is SGHRS, CDR2 YFSETQ, per germline. The V and J ends lost 4 bases and 6 bases respectively, with 11 bases between them. The DNA of the CDR3 is TGCGCCAGCAGCGCAGGGTTCTCCGAGCAGTACTTC. Protein sequence: CASSAGFSEQYF.